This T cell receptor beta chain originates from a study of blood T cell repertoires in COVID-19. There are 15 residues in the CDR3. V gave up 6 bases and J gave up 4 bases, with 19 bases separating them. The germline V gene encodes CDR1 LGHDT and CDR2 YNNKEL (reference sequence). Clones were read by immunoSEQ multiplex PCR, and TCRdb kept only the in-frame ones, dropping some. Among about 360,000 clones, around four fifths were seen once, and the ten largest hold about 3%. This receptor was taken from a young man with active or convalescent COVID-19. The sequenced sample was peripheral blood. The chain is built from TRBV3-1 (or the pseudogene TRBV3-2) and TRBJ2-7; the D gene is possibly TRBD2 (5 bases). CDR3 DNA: TGTGCCAGCAGTCCACAAACGGGGATCAATTACGAGCAGTACTTC. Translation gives CASSPQTGINYEQYF.